The entry below describes one TCR beta chain. This record belongs to a study of technical replicates of blood from a few donors. Measured with immunoSEQ multiplex PCR; TCRdb has only the in-frame clones, and not every one. The sample lists more than 65,000 clones; approximately 94% were seen once. Germline CDR1 and CDR2: SGHAT and FQNNGV. The CDR3 is 13 residues long. With 6 bases clipped from V and 5 bases from J, the junction kept 4 bases outside the gene matches. The source material was T cells isolated from PBMCs. J is TRBJ2-3 and V is TRBV11-2; 8 bases map to TRBD1. This TCR was sampled from a human donor in good health. The CDR3 spells CASSLGQGDTQYF. The CDR3 coding sequence is TGTGCCAGCAGTCTTGGACAGGGAGATACGCAGTATTTT.